This TCR beta chain was observed in a study of cytomegalovirus exposure and HLA in healthy donors. Of note for this clone: Its antigen is unknown.

60 Vbeta and 13 Jbeta primers were used in PCR. Per the original methods: There were 80 million or so unique TCR beta chains by a later count, and some 10 million of them were shared. The assay was immunoSEQ multiplex PCR, and TCRdb's table has in-frame clones only and misses some. V, J and clone size reflect that table, while D and trimming were determined from the DNA. The data contain some 130,000 clones, approximately 80% of them seen just once; the ten biggest clones take up 0.55% to 0.85%. Germline V lookup: CDR1 SEHNR, CDR2 FQNEAQ (reference sequence). The ends lost 4 bases at V and 11 bases at J; junction bases unmatched: 5. This CDR3 is built from 12 residues. Study-level points and caveats: Reportedly, HLA-A and HLA-B alleles of most subjects were accurately predicted from TCR beta. Several V segments, TRBV6-2 and TRBV6-3 among them, could not be told apart and were dropped.

Sample: PBMCs. This rearrangement joins TRBV7-9 to TRBJ1-1; 9 bases are shared with TRBD1. The receptor was derived from a man younger than 35 in good health and CMV-seronegative. The CDR3 DNA is TGTGCCAGCAGCTCCAGACAGGGGGGTGCTTTCTTT. As protein: CASSSRQGGAFF.